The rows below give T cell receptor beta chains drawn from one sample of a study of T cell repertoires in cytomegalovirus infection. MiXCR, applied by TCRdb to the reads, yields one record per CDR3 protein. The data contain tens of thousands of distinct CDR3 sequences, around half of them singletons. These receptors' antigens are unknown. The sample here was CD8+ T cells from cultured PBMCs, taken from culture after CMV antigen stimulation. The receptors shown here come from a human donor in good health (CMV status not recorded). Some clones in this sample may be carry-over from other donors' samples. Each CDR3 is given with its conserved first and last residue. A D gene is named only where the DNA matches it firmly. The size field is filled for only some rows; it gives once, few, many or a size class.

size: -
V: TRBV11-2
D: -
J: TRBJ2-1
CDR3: CASGGGAGFYNEQFF
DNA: TGTGCCAGCGGGGGTGGGGCAGGGTTCTACAATGAGCAGTTCTTC

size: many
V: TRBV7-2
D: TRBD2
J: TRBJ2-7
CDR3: CASSLASGSAYEQYF
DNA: TGTGCCAGCAGCTTAGCTAGCGGGAGTGCCTACGAGCAGTACTTC

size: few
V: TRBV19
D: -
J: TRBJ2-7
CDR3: CASSINAGEGGYEQYF
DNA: TGTGCCAGTAGTATAAACGCAGGGGAAGGGGGCTACGAGCAGTACTTC

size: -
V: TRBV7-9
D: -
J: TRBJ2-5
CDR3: CASSLTGLGYQETQYF
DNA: TGTGCCAGCAGCTTAACGGGCCTGGGGTACCAAGAGACCCAGTACTTC

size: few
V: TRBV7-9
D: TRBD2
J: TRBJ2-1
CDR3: CASSGRTSGYNEQFF
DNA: TGTGCCAGCAGCGGGAGGACTAGCGGGTACAATGAGCAGTTCTTC

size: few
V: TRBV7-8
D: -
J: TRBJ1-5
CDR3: CASSGQGRQPQHF
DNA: TGTGCCAGCAGTGGGCAGGGGCGCCAGCCCCAGCATTTT

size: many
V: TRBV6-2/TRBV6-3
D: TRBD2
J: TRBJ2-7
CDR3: CASSRTSGGHYEQYF
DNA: TGTGCCAGCAGCCGGACTAGCGGGGGGCACTACGAGCAGTACTTC

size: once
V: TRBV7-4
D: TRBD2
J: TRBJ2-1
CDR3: CASSVLAGGNDEQFF
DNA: TGTGCCAGCAGCGTACTAGCGGGAGGGAATGATGAGCAGTTCTTC

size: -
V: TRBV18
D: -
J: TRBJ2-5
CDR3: CASSPSRDTQETQYF
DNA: TGTGCCAGCTCACCTTCCAGGGACACCCAAGAGACCCAGTACTTC

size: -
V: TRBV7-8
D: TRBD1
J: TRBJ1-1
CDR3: CASSEQGGDTEAFF
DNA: TGTGCCAGCAGCGAACAGGGGGGGGACACTGAAGCTTTCTTT

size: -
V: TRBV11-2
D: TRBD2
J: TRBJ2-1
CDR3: CASIHEAGGPSEQFF
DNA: TGTGCCAGCATCCATGAAGCGGGAGGGCCAAGTGAGCAGTTCTTC

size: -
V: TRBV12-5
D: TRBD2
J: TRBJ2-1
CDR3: CASGLAGLVGGYNEQFF
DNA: TGTGCTAGTGGTTTGGCAGGACTAGTTGGGGGTTACAATGAGCAGTTCTTC

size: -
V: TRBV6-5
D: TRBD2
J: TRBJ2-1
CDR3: CASSYGLAGANYNEQFF
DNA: TGTGCCAGCAGTTACGGTCTAGCGGGGGCCAACTACAATGAGCAGTTCTTC

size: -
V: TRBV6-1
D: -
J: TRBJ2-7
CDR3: CASSIHRETYEQYF
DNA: TGTGCCAGCAGTATACACAGGGAGACCTACGAGCAGTACTTC

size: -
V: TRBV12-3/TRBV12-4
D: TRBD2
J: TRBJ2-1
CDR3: CASSPGGGEQFF
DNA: TGTGCCAGCAGTCCCGGGGGGGGCGAGCAGTTCTTC

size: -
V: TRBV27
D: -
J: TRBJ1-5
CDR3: CASQGSFNQPQHF
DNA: TGTGCCAGCCAAGGATCCTTCAATCAGCCCCAGCATTTT

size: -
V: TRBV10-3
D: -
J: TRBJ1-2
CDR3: CAISEGNYGYTF
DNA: TGTGCCATCAGTGAGGGAAACTATGGCTACACCTTC

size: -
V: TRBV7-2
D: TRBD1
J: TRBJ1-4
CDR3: CASSSDRGIEKLFF
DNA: TGTGCCAGCAGCTCTGACAGGGGCATTGAAAAACTGTTTTTT

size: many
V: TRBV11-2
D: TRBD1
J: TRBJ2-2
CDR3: CASSRWDRGLTGELFF
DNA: TGTGCCAGCAGCCGTTGGGACAGGGGGCTCACCGGGGAGCTGTTTTTT

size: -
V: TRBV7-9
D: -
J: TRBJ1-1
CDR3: CASSRALREAFF
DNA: TGTGCCAGCAGTCGAGCCTTGCGTGAAGCTTTCTTT